A selection of T cell receptor beta chains follows, all from one sample in a study of esophageal squamous cell carcinoma under preoperative chemotherapy. TCRdb processed the PCR reads anew with MiXCR; each CDR3 protein has one entry. The sample shows tens of thousands of distinct CDR3 sequences, roughly half of them seen only once. This specimen was collected from a patient given preoperative chemotherapy. The receptors were sampled from a human donor with esophageal squamous cell carcinoma. The donor label of this sample is uncertain. The CDR3 runs from the conserved cysteine through the conserved F or W. Each record gives: J gene, V gene, clone size, D gene, CDR3 length, CDR3 protein, CDR3 DNA. The D gene is left open where the match is weak. The size field is filled for only some rows; it gives once, few, many or a size class.

j_call: TRBJ2-3; v_call: TRBV7-2; clone_size: once; d_call: -; cdr3_length: 15; cdr3_aa: CSSGPGGRDRDTQYF; cdr3_nt: TGTTCCAGCGGGCCCGGGGGCCGTGACCGAGATACGCAGTATTTC
j_call: TRBJ2-5; v_call: TRBV7-2; clone_size: -; d_call: -; cdr3_length: 16; cdr3_aa: CASGRLGGRNQDIQYF; cdr3_nt: TGTGCCAGCGGGCGGCTCGGCGGCCGAAACCAAGACATCCAGTACTTC
j_call: TRBJ2-1; v_call: TRBV7-9; clone_size: -; d_call: TRBD2; cdr3_length: 14; cdr3_aa: CASSLPGGYNEQFF; cdr3_nt: TGTGCCAGCAGCCTACCGGGGGGCTACAATGAGCAGTTCTTC
j_call: TRBJ2-2; v_call: TRBV10-3; clone_size: -; d_call: TRBD2; cdr3_length: 12; cdr3_aa: CALWAGAGELFF; cdr3_nt: TGTGCCCTCTGGGCGGGGGCCGGGGAGCTGTTTTTT
j_call: TRBJ2-1; v_call: TRBV7-7; clone_size: medium-sized; d_call: -; cdr3_length: 14; cdr3_aa: CASSFGGRGNEQFF; cdr3_nt: TGTGCTAGCAGCTTCGGCGGACGAGGCAATGAGCAGTTCTTC
j_call: TRBJ2-3; v_call: TRBV7-3; clone_size: -; d_call: TRBD2; cdr3_length: 15; cdr3_aa: CASSYTGGSTDTQYF; cdr3_nt: TGTGCCAGCAGCTACACGGGAGGGAGCACAGATACGCAGTATTTT
j_call: TRBJ2-4; v_call: TRBV5-6; clone_size: once; d_call: -; cdr3_length: 15; cdr3_aa: CASGPRGTAQDTQYF; cdr3_nt: TGTGCCAGCGGCCCCCGGGGAACGGCCCAAGACACCCAGTACTTC
j_call: TRBJ2-3; v_call: TRBV10-1; clone_size: many; d_call: TRBD2; cdr3_length: 15; cdr3_aa: CASRPGLAGTDTQYF; cdr3_nt: TGCGCCAGCAGACCCGGACTAGCGGGGACTGATACGCAGTATTTT
j_call: TRBJ2-5; v_call: TRBV7-9; clone_size: -; d_call: TRBD2; cdr3_length: 14; cdr3_aa: CASTERREGETQYF; cdr3_nt: TGTGCCAGCACCGAGAGACGGGAGGGAGAGACCCAGTACTTC
j_call: TRBJ2-7; v_call: TRBV7-9; clone_size: many; d_call: -; cdr3_length: 14; cdr3_aa: CASSVAGISYEQYF; cdr3_nt: TGTGCCAGCAGCGTAGCCGGGATTTCCTACGAGCAGTACTTC
j_call: TRBJ2-2; v_call: TRBV11-3; clone_size: once; d_call: -; cdr3_length: 14; cdr3_aa: CASSLGEITGAQFF; cdr3_nt: TGTGCCAGCAGCTTGGGGGAAATCACCGGGGCGCAGTTTTTT
j_call: TRBJ2-3; v_call: TRBV7-7; clone_size: -; d_call: TRBD2; cdr3_length: 15; cdr3_aa: CASSQTSATTDTQYF; cdr3_nt: TGTGCCAGCAGCCAAACTAGCGCAACCACAGATACGCAGTATTTT
j_call: TRBJ2-6; v_call: TRBV6-1; clone_size: -; d_call: -; cdr3_length: 16; cdr3_aa: CASSKTGLSGANVLTF; cdr3_nt: TGTGCCAGCAGTAAAACAGGGCTCTCTGGGGCCAACGTCCTGACTTTC
j_call: TRBJ2-7; v_call: TRBV18; clone_size: few; d_call: -; cdr3_length: 15; cdr3_aa: CASSPVPGLTYEQYF; cdr3_nt: TGTGCCAGCTCACCAGTCCCGGGCTTAACCTACGAGCAGTACTTC
j_call: TRBJ2-4; v_call: TRBV6-5; clone_size: -; d_call: -; cdr3_length: 16; cdr3_aa: CASSYSARGAKDTQYF; cdr3_nt: TGTGCCAGCAGTTACTCGGCGCGGGGAGCCAAAGACACGCAGTACTTC
j_call: TRBJ2-7; v_call: TRBV12-3/TRBV12-4; clone_size: medium-sized; d_call: TRBD2; cdr3_length: 15; cdr3_aa: CASSPSGVYGREQYF; cdr3_nt: TGTGCCAGCAGCCCAAGCGGGGTCTATGGCCGCGAGCAGTACTTC
j_call: TRBJ2-2; v_call: TRBV19; clone_size: -; d_call: -; cdr3_length: 15; cdr3_aa: CASSIWPSSTGELFF; cdr3_nt: TGTGCCAGTAGTATATGGCCTAGTAGTACCGGGGAGCTGTTTTTT
j_call: TRBJ2-3; v_call: TRBV6-1; clone_size: few; d_call: -; cdr3_length: 15; cdr3_aa: CASTRNHRAGDTQYF; cdr3_nt: TGTGCCAGCACCCGAAACCACAGGGCGGGGGATACGCAGTATTTT
j_call: TRBJ2-7; v_call: TRBV10-3; clone_size: few; d_call: -; cdr3_length: 14; cdr3_aa: CAIRGGGEAYEQYF; cdr3_nt: TGTGCCATCAGGGGTGGGGGCGAGGCCTACGAGCAGTACTTC
j_call: TRBJ2-1; v_call: TRBV5-6; clone_size: many; d_call: -; cdr3_length: 14; cdr3_aa: CASSPPGRSHEQFF; cdr3_nt: TGTGCCAGCAGCCCCCCGGGACGCTCCCATGAGCAGTTCTTC
j_call: TRBJ2-1; v_call: TRBV6-4; clone_size: -; d_call: TRBD2; cdr3_length: 15; cdr3_aa: CASSERTSGYNEQFF; cdr3_nt: TGTGCCAGCAGTGAACGGACTAGCGGCTACAATGAGCAGTTCTTC
j_call: TRBJ2-7; v_call: TRBV19; clone_size: few; d_call: TRBD2; cdr3_length: 13; cdr3_aa: CASSTSGTYEQYF; cdr3_nt: TGTGCCAGTTCGACTAGCGGGACCTACGAGCAGTACTTC
j_call: TRBJ2-3; v_call: TRBV7-3; clone_size: medium-sized; d_call: -; cdr3_length: 13; cdr3_aa: CASSFSGTDTQYF; cdr3_nt: TGTGCCAGCAGCTTTAGCGGAACAGATACGCAGTATTTT